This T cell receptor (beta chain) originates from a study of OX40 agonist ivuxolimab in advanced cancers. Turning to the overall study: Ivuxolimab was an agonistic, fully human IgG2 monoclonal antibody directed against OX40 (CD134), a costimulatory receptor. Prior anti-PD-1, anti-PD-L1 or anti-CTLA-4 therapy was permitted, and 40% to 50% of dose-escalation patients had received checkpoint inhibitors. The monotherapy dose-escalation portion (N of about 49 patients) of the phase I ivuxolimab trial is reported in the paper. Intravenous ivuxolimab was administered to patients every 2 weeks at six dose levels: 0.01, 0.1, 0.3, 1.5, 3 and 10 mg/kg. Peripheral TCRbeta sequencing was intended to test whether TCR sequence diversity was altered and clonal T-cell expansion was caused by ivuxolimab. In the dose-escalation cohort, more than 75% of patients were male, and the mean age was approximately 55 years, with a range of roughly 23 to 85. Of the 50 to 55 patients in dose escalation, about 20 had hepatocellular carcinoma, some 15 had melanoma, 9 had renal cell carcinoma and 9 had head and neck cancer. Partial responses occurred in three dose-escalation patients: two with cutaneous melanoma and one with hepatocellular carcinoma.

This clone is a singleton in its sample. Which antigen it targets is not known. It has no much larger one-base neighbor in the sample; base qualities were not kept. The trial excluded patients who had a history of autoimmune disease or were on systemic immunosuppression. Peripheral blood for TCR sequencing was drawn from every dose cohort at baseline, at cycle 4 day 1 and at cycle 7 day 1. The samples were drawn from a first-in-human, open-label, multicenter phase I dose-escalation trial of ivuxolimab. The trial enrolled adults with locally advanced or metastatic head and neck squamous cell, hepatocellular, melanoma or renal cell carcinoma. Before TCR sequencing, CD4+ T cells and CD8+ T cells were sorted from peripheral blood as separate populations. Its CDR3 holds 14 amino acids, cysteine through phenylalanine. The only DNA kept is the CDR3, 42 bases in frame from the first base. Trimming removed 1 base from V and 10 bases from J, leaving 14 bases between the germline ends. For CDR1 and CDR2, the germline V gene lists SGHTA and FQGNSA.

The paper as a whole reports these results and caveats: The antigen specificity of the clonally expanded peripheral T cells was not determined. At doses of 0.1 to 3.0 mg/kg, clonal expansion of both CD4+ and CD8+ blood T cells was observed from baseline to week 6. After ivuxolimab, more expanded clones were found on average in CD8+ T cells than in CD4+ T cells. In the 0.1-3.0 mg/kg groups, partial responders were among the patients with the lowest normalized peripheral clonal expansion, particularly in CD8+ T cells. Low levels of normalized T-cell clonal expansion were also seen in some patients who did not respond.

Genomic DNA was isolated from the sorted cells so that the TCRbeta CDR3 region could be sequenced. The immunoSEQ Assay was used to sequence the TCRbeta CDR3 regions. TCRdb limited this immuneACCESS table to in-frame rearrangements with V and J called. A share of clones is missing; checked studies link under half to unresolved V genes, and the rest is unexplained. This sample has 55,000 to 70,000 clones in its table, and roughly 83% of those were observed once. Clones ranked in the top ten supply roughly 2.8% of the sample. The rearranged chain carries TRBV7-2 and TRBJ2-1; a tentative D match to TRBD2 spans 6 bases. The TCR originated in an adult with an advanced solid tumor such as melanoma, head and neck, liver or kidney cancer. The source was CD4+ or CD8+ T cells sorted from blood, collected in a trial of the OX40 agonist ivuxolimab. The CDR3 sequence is CASSLDTSLVEQFF. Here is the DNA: TGTGCCAGCAGCTTAGATACTAGCCTGGTCGAGCAGTTCTTC.